This T cell receptor (beta chain) was recovered during a study of blood T cells in healthy people across ages (dated by TCRdb to between 2014 and 2017). Some background on the complete study: In model experiments, roughly one uniquely barcoded TCR beta cDNA molecule per two T cells was captured by template switching. Four age groups were formed from the donors: young (average approximately 16 years), middle-aged (around 41), aged (about 62) and long-lived (roughly 88). Two additional independent replicas of 1 million unique cDNA reads from the same blood draw were analyzed for two donors (one aged 18 to 29 and one aged 80 or older). To avoid experimental bias, donors of different ages were randomly spread across the sequencing lanes. To track age-related changes in TCR beta repertoire diversity, the study relied on deep sequencing normalized with unique cDNA molecular identifiers.

The library was obtained by 5' RACE. The sample was run on an Illumina HiSeq 2500. A second PCR of 7 to 11 cycles was run with a J-beta primer mix and a sample-barcoded 5' primer. Each TCR beta cDNA molecule received a unique molecular identifier from a template-switch 5' adaptor carrying 12 random nucleotides. Each sample yielded at least 3 million CDR3-containing paired-end reads. The Mint cDNA synthesis kit, primed by a TRBC-specific oligonucleotide, was used to synthesize first-strand cDNA from all RNA. Following uracil-DNA glycosylase treatment, all cDNA underwent a first 18-cycle PCR with the universal primers M1SS and BC2_uni_R. The paper's data handling went like this. Each sample was normalized by randomly selecting 1 million high-quality reads, each carrying a distinct molecular identifier. Reads sharing molecular identifiers were discarded rather than binned into consensus sequences. CDR3 identification, clonotype clustering and error correction used MiTCR with a Q25 quality threshold and the strictest error-elimination algorithm. A nonparametric unseen species model using Euler transformation provided a lower-bound estimate of total TCR beta diversity. TCRdb reanalyzed the raw reads on its own, using fastp at Q25 for trimming and MiXCR for clone calling, and kept in-frame beta chains. Rows are combined by CDR3 protein, so each entry shows the most common genes and DNA. The V and J calls were not made by the authors but by TCRdb's processing. The sample records about 1.5 million distinct CDR3 sequences, roughly 45% of which are singletons. Around 8% of the sample is held by the ten biggest clonotypes.

This clonotype was seen a few times. This clone's antigen is unknown. Base qualities are missing; no much larger clone stands one base away. Donors were 39 systemically healthy Caucasian individuals from Russia aged roughly 6 to 90 years. Each donor gave roughly 9 milliliters of peripheral blood, drawn into EDTA-treated Vacutainer tubes. PBMCs were isolated by Ficoll-Paque density-gradient centrifugation, with at least 6 million obtained per sample. Total RNA, at least 5.5 micrograms per sample, was extracted from PBMCs with Trizol reagent. For every donor, flow cytometry on a PBMC aliquot measured the percentage of naive CD45RAhigh/CD27high T cells. Study-wide conclusions, independent of this receptor: Compared with the aged group, the long-lived group had more naive CD4+ T cells, fewer expanded clones and increased TCR diversity, suggesting age selection. The CMV infection status of donors was not known, potentially confounding age-related changes in expanded clonotypes. There was a strong correlation between observed TCR beta diversity and the percentage of naive T cells measured by flow cytometry. Because profiling used bulk unsorted PBMCs, naive and antigen-experienced compartments could not be compared conclusively. As age increased, observed TCR beta diversity per million T cells dropped in a roughly linear way, and a significant reduction was already evident by age 40. Total diversity estimates from one million sequenced T cells were considered lower bounds and underestimates.

This sequence was found in a woman younger than 35 in good health. Input material: blood.

The nucleotide sequence reads TGTGCCAGCAGTTACTCGGGGACAGGACTTTCACCCCTCCACTTT. Its protein is CASSYSGTGLSPLHF. Here the chain combines TRBV6-5 and TRBJ1-6, and 8 junctional nucleotides match TRBD1. Here V drops 0 bases and J drops 9 bases, and the junction holds 4 bases not matched to any gene. The CDR3, cysteine through phenylalanine, is 15 amino acids long. Just CDR3 DNA is preserved here, 45 bases in frame from base 1. The germline V gene yields MNHEY for CDR1 and SVGAGI for CDR2.